These 24 T cell receptor beta chains share one sample of origin, sequenced in a study of shared clonotypes between healthy human individuals. Generated by immunoSEQ multiplex PCR, the TCRdb table keeps only in-frame clones and is missing some. The table has over a million clones, 75% to 85% seen once. Sequencing input: memory CD4+ T cells from PBMCs. Subset indicated: CD45RA-negative fraction. The receptor source for this set is a man aged 18 to 30 in good health. Some clones in this sample may be carry-over from other donors' samples.

This clone has only a few counts. The chain employs TRBV7-9 and TRBJ1-1; the D gene is possibly TRBD1 (6 bases). With 5 bases removed from V and 5 bases from J, the gap between germline ends came to 9 bases. The germline V gene has CDR1 SEHNR and CDR2 FQNEAQ (reference sequence). The CDR3 loop spans 12 amino acids. This chain's CDR3 is CASSPQGTEAFF. DNA of the CDR3: TGTGCCAGCAGCCCTCAGGGGACTGAAGCTTTCTTT.

The gene calls are TRBV5-4 and TRBJ1-1; TRBD1 is a possible D gene (6 bases). The ends were cut back, 7 bases at V and 6 bases at J, with 22 bases in the middle. The length of the CDR3 is 15 residues. The germline CDR1 and CDR2 sequences are SGHNT and YYREEE (reference sequence). The CDR3 DNA sequence: TGTGCCAGCCAAGGAGGGGGAGGATTAATGGCTGAAGCTTTCTTT. Its protein product is CASQGGGGLMAEAFF.

This clone was counted a few times. V and J are TRBV7-9 and TRBJ1-5, with D unresolved. Per germline, CDR1 SEHNR and CDR2 FQNEAQ (reference sequence). V gave up 1 base and J gave up 3 bases, with 10 bases separating them. The CDR3 is 15 amino acids. In DNA form, the CDR3 reads TGTGCCAGCAGCTTAGGACAATCAGTCAATCAGCCCCAGCATTTT. This encodes CASSLGQSVNQPQHF.

The V call is TRBV9, the J call TRBJ2-2, with 7 bases identical to TRBD1. The CDR3 loop spans 14 amino acids. V dropped 4 bases and J dropped 7; count of bases not matched to a gene: 7. CDR1 SGDLS and CDR2 YYNGEE come from the germline V gene. Here the CDR3 reads CASSHPTGVGELFF. DNA for the CDR3: TGTGCCAGCAGCCACCCCACAGGGGTCGGGGAGCTGTTTTTT.

The chain has TRBV7-8 and TRBJ2-5; 8 nucleotides match TRBD1. Per the germline V gene, CDR1 is SGHVS and CDR2 is FQNEAQ. The CDR3 length is 15 residues. The trim removed 2 bases at V and 7 bases at J, leaving 9 bases unmatched. The CDR3 is CASSLLFGQGGTQYF. As DNA, the CDR3 is TGTGCCAGCAGCTTACTTTTTGGACAGGGAGGGACCCAGTACTTC.

The J gene is TRBJ1-2, the V gene TRBV6-5, with 9 bases identical to TRBD1. The J segment lost 7 bases and the V segment lost 6 bases, leaving 9 bases of the junction unmatched. The CDR3 has 14 amino acids. In germline, CDR1 is MNHEY, CDR2 SVGAGI. The CDR3 is CASRTPGTGLGYTF. The CDR3, as DNA: TGTGCCAGCAGGACCCCTGGGACAGGGCTTGGCTACACCTTC.

The chain recombines TRBV5-4 with TRBJ1-4; 8 bases fit TRBD1. Germline V CDR1 and CDR2: SGHNT, YYREEE (reference sequence). Trimming took 4 bases from V and 3 from J; bases not matched to a gene: 5. CDR3 length: 15 amino acids. CDR3 loop: CASSLQGASNEKLFF. Here the CDR3 DNA reads TGTGCCAGCAGCCTCCAGGGGGCATCTAATGAAAAACTGTTTTTT.

The V and J genes are TRBV7-2 and TRBJ1-2, with 9 bases fitting TRBD1. The V and J ends lost 5 bases and 2 bases, in that order; junction bases with no gene match: 6. This CDR3 is built from 15 residues. CDR1 SGHTA and CDR2 FQGNSA come from the germline V gene. CDR3 in amino acids: CASSLRTGVNYGYTF. CDR3 DNA sequence: TGTGCCAGCAGCCTACGGACAGGGGTAAACTATGGCTACACCTTC.

The DNA for the CDR3 is TGTGCCAGCAGCGCACAGGGAGGTAAACTGTTTTTT. It encodes CASSAQGGKLFF. This chain uses TRBV9 with TRBJ1-4; possibly TRBD1 for D (6 bases). The germline V and J ends were trimmed by 3 bases and 11 bases, with 11 bases remaining between them. The length of the CDR3 is 12 residues. Germline CDR1 is SGDLS and CDR2 is YYNGEE.

This sequence joins TRBV28 and TRBJ1-1; D uncertain. The V gene's germline CDR1 is MDHEN and CDR2 SYDVKM. CDR3 size: 12 residues. The V and J ends lost 7 bases and 5 bases respectively, with 11 bases between them. CDR3 nucleotide sequence: TGTGCCAGCATCAGGTCGACTACTGAAGCTTTCTTT. Its translation: CASIRSTTEAFF.

The J gene is TRBJ1-4, the V gene TRBV28, with 7 positions matching TRBD1. The germline V gene encodes CDR1 MDHEN and CDR2 SYDVKM. The CDR3 length is 16 residues. Trimming took 5 bases from V and 1 from J; bases not matched to a gene: 7. As DNA, the CDR3 is TGTGCCAGCAGTCGCGACAGGGTGGTAACTAATGAAAAACTGTTTTTT. Translated, it gives CASSRDRVVTNEKLFF.

This chain links TRBV29-1 with TRBJ1-1; D unresolved. Germline V lookup: CDR1 SQVTM, CDR2 ANQGSEA. CDR3 length: 14 residues. Trimming removed 4 bases from V and 0 bases from J, with 12 bases in between. In DNA form, the CDR3 reads TGCAGCGTTGCCAGGCGACTCATGAACACTGAAGCTTTCTTT. Its translation is CSVARRLMNTEAFF. The full variable domain, in which reference TRBV29-1 and TRBJ1-1 provide the parts outside the CDR3, is SAVISQKPSRDICQRGTSLTIQCQVDSQVTMMFWYRQQPGQSLTLIATANQGSEATYESGFVIDKFPISRPNLTFSTLTVSNMSPEDSSIYLCSVARRLMNTEAFFGQGTRLTVV.

Concerning this clone: The sample holds other DNA sequences that translate to the same CDR3. The chain couples TRBV5-1 to TRBJ2-7, with D possibly being TRBD1 (5 bases). V was clipped by 4 bases and J by 0 bases, with 14 bases between them. This CDR3 region has 15 residues. Germline V CDR1 and CDR2: SGHRS, YFSETQ. The CDR3 DNA reads as TGCGCCAGCAGCCGAGACAGTCAAGTCTCCTACGAGCAGTACTTC. This encodes CASSRDSQVSYEQYF.

The chain is built from TRBV5-1 and TRBJ2-3; 8 nucleotides line up with TRBD1. CDR3 size: 16 residues. In germline, CDR1 is SGHRS, CDR2 YFSETQ. V was pared by 4 bases and J by 2 bases, with 9 bases of the junction left unmatched. CDR3 sequence: CASSQRGQGATDTQYF. In DNA form, the CDR3 reads TGCGCCAGCAGCCAACGAGGGCAGGGGGCCACAGATACGCAGTATTTT.

The chain is built from TRBV5-1 and TRBJ2-1; D is ambiguous. The germline V and J ends were trimmed by 4 bases and 4 bases, with 15 bases remaining between them. The CDR3 totals 15 residues. From germline, CDR1 is SGHRS and CDR2 YFSETQ. In nucleotides, the CDR3 is TGCGCCAGCAGCATTATCCGAGACCATTACAATGAGCAGTTCTTC. This translates into CASSIIRDHYNEQFF.

This sequence joins TRBV28 and TRBJ2-3; the match to TRBD2 covers 8 bases. This CDR3 has 15 residues. J lost 2 bases, V lost 7 bases, and 8 bases had no gene match. The germline CDR1 and CDR2 sequences are MDHEN and SYDVKM. The CDR3 protein is CASIPSGGATDTQYF. In DNA, the CDR3 is TGTGCCAGCATCCCCTCGGGAGGGGCCACAGATACGCAGTATTTT.

The DNA of the CDR3 is TGTGCCAGCAGTCAAGGGCGTCAAGAGACCCAGTACTTC. Amino acids: CASSQGRQETQYF. The chain joins TRBV2 to TRBJ2-5; the D is unclear. V was clipped by 5 bases and J by 2 bases, with 9 bases between them. Germline lookup yields CDR1 SNHLY and CDR2 FYNNEI. The CDR3 contains 13 residues.

The chain combines TRBV6-5 with TRBJ1-5, with D possibly being TRBD1 (5 bases). Trimming cost V 5 bases and J 5 bases, with 13 bases left between them. The CDR3 is 14 amino acids. Per the germline V gene, CDR1 is MNHEY and CDR2 is SVGAGI. CDR3 nucleotide sequence: TGTGCCAGCAGTCCCGGGACGACCGATCAGCCCCAGCATTTT. Translated: CASSPGTTDQPQHF.

The CDR3 nucleotides read TGTGCCAGCAGCTTAGTGGCCACCGGTTACGAGCAGTACTTC. As protein: CASSLVATGYEQYF. The chain employs TRBV11-2 and TRBJ2-7; unclear D gene. Trimming removed 1 base from V and 4 bases from J, with 11 bases in between. From germline, CDR1 is SGHAT and CDR2 FQNNGV. The CDR3 is 14 residues long.

The J gene is TRBJ1-6, the V gene TRBV6-1, with D tentatively TRBD1 (5 bases). This CDR3 has 15 amino acids. Germline V gene lookup returns CDR1 MNHNS and CDR2 SASEGT. With 4 bases removed from V and 12 bases from J, the gap between germline ends came to 19 bases. CDR3 coding DNA: TGTGCCAGCAGTGCCCAGACGGGGCCCCAGGGACCCCTCCACTTT. Its translation: CASSAQTGPQGPLHF.

This chain connects TRBV7-2 to TRBJ2-7, with TRBD1 matching 9 bases. Germline V gene lookup returns CDR1 SGHTA and CDR2 FQGNSA. This CDR3 is 16 amino acids long. The V gene end was trimmed by 5 bases and the J gene end by 0 bases; junction bases not matched to a gene: 8. The CDR3 DNA reads TGTGCCAGCAGCCTCTTCGGGACAGGGAACTCCTACGAGCAGTACTTC. Its translation is CASSLFGTGNSYEQYF. The full variable domain, with the rest looked up from reference TRBV7-2 and TRBJ2-7, is GAGVSQSPSNKVTEKGKDVELRCDPISGHTALYWYRQSLGQGLEFLIYFQGNSAPDKSGLPSDRFSAERTGGSVSTLTIQRTQQEDSAVYLCASSLFGTGNSYEQYFGPGTRLTVT.

J is TRBJ1-3 and V is TRBV11-2; D is ambiguous. The CDR3 totals 13 residues. V lost 5 bases and J 4 bases, leaving 9 bases between the germline ends. Germline CDR1 SGHAT, CDR2 FQNNGV. The CDR3 sequence is CASSPRFGNTIYF. The DNA for the CDR3 is TGTGCCAGCAGCCCTAGATTCGGAAACACCATATATTTT.

This clone was detected once. This chain uses TRBV25-1 with TRBJ2-7; TRBD2 might be the D (6 bases). The V end lost 8 bases, the J end lost 3 bases, and 20 bases lay between the germline ends. Germline V gives CDR1 MGHDK, CDR2 SYGVNS. The CDR3 is made up of 15 amino acids. In DNA, the CDR3 is TGTGCCAGCCGGGGGACGGGGACTGGGAACTACGAGCAGTACTTC. Amino acids: CASRGTGTGNYEQYF.

V usage is TRBV6-4 and J usage is TRBJ2-7; no firm D call. The V gene lost 0 bases and the J gene lost 0 bases, with 9 bases spanning the gap. CDR1 MRHNA and CDR2 SNTAGT come from the germline V gene. The CDR3 is 15 residues long. This chain's CDR3 is CASSDSPGLSYEQYF. DNA of the CDR3: TGTGCCAGCAGTGACTCCCCAGGCCTCTCCTACGAGCAGTACTTC.